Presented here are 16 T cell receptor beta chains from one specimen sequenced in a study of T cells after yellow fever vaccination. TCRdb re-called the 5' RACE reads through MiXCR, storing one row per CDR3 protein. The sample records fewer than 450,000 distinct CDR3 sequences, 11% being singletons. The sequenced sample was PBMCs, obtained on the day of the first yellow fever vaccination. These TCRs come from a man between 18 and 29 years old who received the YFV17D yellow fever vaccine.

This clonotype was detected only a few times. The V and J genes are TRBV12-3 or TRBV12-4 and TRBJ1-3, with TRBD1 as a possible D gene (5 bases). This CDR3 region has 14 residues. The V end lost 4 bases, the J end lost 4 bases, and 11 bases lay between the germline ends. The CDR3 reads CASSYDGGGNTIYF. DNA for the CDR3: TGTGCCAGCAGTTACGACGGGGGGGGAAACACCATATATTTT.

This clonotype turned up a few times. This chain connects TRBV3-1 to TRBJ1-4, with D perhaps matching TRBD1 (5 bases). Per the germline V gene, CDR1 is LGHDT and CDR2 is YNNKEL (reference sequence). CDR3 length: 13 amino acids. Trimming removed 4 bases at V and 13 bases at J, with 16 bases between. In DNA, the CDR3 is TGTGCCAGCAGCCTAACGGACGGGGGTAGACTGTTTTTT. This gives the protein CASSLTDGGRLFF.

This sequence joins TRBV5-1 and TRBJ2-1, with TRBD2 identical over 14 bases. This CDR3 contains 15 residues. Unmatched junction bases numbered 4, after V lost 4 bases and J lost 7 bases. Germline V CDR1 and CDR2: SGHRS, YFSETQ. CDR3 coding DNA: TGCGCCAGCAGCGGCGGGACTAGCGGGGGAAATGAGCAGTTCTTC. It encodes CASSGGTSGGNEQFF.

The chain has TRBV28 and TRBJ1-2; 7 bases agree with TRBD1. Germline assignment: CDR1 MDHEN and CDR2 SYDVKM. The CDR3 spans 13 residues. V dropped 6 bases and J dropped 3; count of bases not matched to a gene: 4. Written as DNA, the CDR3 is TGTGCCAGCAGGGAAGGGGGCGACTATGGCTACACCTTC. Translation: CASREGGDYGYTF.

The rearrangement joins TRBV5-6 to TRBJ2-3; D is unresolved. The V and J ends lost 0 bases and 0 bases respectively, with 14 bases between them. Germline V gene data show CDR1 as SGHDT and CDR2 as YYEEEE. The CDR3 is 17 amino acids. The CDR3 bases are TGTGCCAGCAGCTTGGGGAAGGGATTCACTAGCACAGATACGCAGTATTTT. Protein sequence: CASSLGKGFTSTDTQYF.

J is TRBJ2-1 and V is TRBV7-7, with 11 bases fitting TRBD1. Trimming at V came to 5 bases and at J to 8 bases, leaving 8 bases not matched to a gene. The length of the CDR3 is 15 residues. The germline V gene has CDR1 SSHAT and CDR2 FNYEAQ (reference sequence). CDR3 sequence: CASSHGQGAADEQFF. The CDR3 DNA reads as TGTGCCAGCAGCCATGGACAGGGGGCGGCCGATGAGCAGTTCTTC.

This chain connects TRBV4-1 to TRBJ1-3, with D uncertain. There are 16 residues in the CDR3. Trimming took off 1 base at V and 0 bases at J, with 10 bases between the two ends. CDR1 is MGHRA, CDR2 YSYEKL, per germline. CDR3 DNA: TGCGCCAGCAGCCAAGTGGCGCATAGCTCTGGAAACACCATATATTTT. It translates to CASSQVAHSSGNTIYF.

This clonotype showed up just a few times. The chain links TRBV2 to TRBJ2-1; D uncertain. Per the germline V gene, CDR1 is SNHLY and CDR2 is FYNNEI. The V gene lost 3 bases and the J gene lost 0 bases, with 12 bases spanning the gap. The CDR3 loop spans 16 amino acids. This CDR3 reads CASSEFGGSSYNEQFF. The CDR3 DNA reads TGTGCCAGCAGTGAGTTCGGCGGTAGCTCCTACAATGAGCAGTTCTTC.

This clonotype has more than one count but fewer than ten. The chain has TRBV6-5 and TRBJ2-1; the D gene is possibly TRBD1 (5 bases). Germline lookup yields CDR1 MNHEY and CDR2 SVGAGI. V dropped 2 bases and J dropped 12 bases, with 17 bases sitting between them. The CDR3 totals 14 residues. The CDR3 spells CASSYEPAPQGQFF. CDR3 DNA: TGTGCCAGCAGTTACGAACCGGCGCCTCAGGGGCAGTTCTTC.

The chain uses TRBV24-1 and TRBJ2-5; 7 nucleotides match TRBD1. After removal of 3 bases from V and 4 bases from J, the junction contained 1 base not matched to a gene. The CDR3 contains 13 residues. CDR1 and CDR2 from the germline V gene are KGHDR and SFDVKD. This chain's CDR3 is CATSDAGGETQYF. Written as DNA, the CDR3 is TGTGCCACCAGTGATGCAGGGGGAGAGACCCAGTACTTC.

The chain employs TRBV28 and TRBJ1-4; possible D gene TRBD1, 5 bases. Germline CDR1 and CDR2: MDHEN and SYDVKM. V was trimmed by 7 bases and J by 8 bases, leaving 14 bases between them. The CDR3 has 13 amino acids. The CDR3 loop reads CASTPGWDEKLFF. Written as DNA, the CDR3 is TGTGCCAGCACCCCTGGTTGGGACGAAAAACTGTTTTTT.

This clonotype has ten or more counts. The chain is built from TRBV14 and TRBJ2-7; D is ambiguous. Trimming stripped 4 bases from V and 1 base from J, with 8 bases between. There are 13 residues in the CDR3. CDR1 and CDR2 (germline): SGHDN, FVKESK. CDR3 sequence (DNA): TGTGCCAGCAGCCCGGCGGTGTCCTACGAGCAGTACTTC. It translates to CASSPAVSYEQYF. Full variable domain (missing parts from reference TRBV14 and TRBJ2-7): EAGVTQFPSHSVIEKGQTVTLRCDPISGHDNLYWYRRVMGKEIKFLLHFVKESKQDESGMPNNRFLAERTGGTYSTLKVQPAELEDSGVYFCASSPAVSYEQYFGPGTRLTVT.

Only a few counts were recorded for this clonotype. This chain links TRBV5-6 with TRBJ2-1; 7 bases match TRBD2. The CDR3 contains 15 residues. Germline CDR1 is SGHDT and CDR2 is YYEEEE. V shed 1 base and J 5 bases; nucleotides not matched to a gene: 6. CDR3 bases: TGTGCCAGCAGCTTGACCCTCCGGGGGGACAATGAGCAGTTCTTC. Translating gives CASSLTLRGDNEQFF.

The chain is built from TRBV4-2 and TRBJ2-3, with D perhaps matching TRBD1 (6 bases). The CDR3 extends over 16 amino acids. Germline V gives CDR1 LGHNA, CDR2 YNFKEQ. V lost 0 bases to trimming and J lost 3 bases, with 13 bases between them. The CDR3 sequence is CASSQEGQGWTDTQYF. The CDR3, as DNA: TGTGCCAGCAGCCAAGAGGGGCAGGGGTGGACAGATACGCAGTATTTT.

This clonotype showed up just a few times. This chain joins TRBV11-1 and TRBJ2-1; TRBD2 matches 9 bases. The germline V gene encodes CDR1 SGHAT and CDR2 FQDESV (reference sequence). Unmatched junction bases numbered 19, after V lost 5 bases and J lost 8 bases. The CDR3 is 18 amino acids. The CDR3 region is CASSHPESSGGKVDEQFF. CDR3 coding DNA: TGTGCCAGCAGCCACCCAGAGAGTAGCGGGGGTAAGGTTGATGAGCAGTTCTTC.

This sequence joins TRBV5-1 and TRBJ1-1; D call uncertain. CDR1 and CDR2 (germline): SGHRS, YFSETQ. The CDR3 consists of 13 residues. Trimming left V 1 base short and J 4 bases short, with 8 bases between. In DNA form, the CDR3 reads TGCGCCAGCAGCTTGCTCCTGGGCACTGAAGCTTTCTTT. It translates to CASSLLLGTEAFF.